Below, one TCR beta chain is given with its context. Only in-frame clones appear in the TCRdb table, and some are missing; sequencing was by immunoSEQ multiplex PCR. The table lists around 52,000 clones, about 90% of them singletons, with 0.15% to 0.2% in the top ten. The record originates from a study of T cell changes during pregnancy in multiple sclerosis. The source is a female donor in good health, enrolled as a control in a pregnancy study. Sequenced here: CD4+ T cells from peripheral blood mononuclear cells, sampled after pregnancy.

The CDR3 nucleotides are TGTGCCAGCAGCCGACAGGGGTCGAACACTGAAGCTTTCTTT. It yields the protein CASSRQGSNTEAFF. The gene calls are TRBV2 and TRBJ1-1; 8 positions agree with TRBD1. Trimming took 6 bases from V and 1 from J; bases not matched to a gene: 4. Germline lookup yields CDR1 SNHLY and CDR2 FYNNEI. This CDR3 comprises 14 residues.